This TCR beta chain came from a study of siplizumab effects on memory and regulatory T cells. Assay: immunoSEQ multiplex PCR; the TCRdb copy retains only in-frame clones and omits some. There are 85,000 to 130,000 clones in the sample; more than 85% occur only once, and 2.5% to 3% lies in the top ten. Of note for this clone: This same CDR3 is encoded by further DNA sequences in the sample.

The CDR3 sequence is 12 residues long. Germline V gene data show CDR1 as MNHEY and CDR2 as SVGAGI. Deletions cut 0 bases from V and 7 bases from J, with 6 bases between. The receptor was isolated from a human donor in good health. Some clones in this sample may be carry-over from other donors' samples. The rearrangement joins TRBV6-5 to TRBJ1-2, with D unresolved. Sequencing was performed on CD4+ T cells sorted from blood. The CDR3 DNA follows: TGTGCCAGCAGTTACTCAGGTGGTGGCTACACCTTC. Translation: CASSYSGGGYTF.